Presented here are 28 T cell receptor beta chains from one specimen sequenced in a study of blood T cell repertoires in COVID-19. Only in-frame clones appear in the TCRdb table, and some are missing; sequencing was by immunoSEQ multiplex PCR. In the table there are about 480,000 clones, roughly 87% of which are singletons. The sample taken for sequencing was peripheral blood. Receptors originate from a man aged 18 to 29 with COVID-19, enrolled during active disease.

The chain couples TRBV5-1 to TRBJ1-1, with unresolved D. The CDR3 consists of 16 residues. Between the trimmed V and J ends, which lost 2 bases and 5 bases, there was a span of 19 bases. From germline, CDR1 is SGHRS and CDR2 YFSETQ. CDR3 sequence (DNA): TGCGCCAGCAGCTTCGCAGGCTTGGGTCGGGGTACTGAAGCTTTCTTT. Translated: CASSFAGLGRGTEAFF.

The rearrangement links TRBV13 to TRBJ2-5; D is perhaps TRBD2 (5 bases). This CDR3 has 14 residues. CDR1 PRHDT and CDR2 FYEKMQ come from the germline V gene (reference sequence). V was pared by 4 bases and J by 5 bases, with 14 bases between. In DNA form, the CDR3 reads TGTGCCAGCAGCTCGCGGTCAGAGCGGGAGACCCAGTACTTC. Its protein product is CASSSRSERETQYF. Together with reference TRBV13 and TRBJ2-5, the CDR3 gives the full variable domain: AAGVIQSPRHLIKEKRETATLKCYPIPRHDTVYWYQQGPGQDPQFLISFYEKMQSDKGSIPDRFSAQQFSDYHSELNMSSLELGDSALYFCASSSRSERETQYFGPGTRLLVL.

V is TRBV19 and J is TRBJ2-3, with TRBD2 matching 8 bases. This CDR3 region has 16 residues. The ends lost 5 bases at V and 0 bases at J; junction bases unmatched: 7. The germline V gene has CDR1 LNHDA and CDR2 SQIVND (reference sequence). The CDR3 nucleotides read TGTGCCAGTAGTCCGCCCGGGGGGGCTAGCACAGATACGCAGTATTTT. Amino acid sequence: CASSPPGGASTDTQYF.

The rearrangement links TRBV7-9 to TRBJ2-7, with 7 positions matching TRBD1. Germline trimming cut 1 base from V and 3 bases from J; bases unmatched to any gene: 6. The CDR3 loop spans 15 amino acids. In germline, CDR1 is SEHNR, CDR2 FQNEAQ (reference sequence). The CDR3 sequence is CASSLVGTALYEQYF. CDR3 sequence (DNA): TGTGCCAGCAGCTTAGTGGGGACAGCTCTCTACGAGCAGTACTTC.

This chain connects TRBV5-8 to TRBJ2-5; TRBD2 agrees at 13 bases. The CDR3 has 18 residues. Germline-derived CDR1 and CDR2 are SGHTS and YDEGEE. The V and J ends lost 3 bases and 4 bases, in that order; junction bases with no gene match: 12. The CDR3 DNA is TGTGCCAGCAGCTGGATCCCTACCACTAGCGGGGGGGGAGAGACCCAGTACTTC. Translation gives CASSWIPTTSGGGETQYF.

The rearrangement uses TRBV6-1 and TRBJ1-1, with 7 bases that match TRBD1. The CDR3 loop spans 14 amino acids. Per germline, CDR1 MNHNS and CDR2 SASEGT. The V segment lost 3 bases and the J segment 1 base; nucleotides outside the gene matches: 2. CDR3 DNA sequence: TGTGCCAGCAGTGAGTACAGGGGGAACACTGAAGCTTTCTTT. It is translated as CASSEYRGNTEAFF.

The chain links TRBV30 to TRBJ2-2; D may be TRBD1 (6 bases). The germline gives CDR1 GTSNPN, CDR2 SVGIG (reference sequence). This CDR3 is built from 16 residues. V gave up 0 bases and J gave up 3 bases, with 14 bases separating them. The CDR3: CAWSVPWGRYTGELFF. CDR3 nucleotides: TGTGCCTGGAGTGTACCCTGGGGGCGGTACACCGGGGAGCTGTTTTTT.

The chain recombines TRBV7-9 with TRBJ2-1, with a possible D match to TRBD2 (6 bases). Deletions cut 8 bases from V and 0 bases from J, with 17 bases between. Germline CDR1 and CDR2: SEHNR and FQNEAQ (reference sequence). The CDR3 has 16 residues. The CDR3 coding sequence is TGTGCCAGCTTACTGGGGTTGGGGGGCTCCTACAATGAGCAGTTCTTC. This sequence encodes CASLLGLGGSYNEQFF.

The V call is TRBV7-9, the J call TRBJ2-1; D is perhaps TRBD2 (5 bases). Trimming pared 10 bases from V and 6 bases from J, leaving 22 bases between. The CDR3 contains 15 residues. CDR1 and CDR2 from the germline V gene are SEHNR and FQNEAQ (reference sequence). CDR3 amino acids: CATPPGLGGFNEQFF. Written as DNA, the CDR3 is TGTGCCACACCACCGGGCCTCGGAGGCTTCAATGAGCAGTTCTTC.

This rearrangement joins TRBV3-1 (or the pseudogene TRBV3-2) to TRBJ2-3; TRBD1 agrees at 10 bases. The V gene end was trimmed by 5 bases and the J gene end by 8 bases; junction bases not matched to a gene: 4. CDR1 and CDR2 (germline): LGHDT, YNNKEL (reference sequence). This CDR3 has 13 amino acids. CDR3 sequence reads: CASSDRGPGTQYF. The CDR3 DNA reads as TGTGCCAGCAGCGACAGGGGGCCAGGTACGCAGTATTTT.

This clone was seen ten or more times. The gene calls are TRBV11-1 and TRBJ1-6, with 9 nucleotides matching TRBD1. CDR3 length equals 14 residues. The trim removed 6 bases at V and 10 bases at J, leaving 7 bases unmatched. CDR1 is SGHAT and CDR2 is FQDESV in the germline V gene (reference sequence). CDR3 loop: CASSIPGQGSPLHF. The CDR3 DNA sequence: TGTGCCAGCAGTATACCGGGACAGGGATCACCCCTCCACTTT. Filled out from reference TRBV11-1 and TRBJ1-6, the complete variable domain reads EAEVAQSPRYKITEKSQAVAFWCDPISGHATLYWYRQILGQGPELLVQFQDESVVDDSQLPKDRFSAERLKGVDSTLKIQPAELGDSAMYLCASSIPGQGSPLHFGNGTRLTVT.

CDR3 protein: CAWSQGAWEKLFF. Written as DNA, the CDR3 is TGTGCCTGGAGTCAGGGGGCCTGGGAAAAACTGTTTTTT. The chain has TRBV30 and TRBJ1-4; 8 positions match TRBD1. The ends lost 2 bases at V and 8 bases at J; junction bases unmatched: 4. The CDR3 consists of 13 residues. The V gene's germline CDR1 is GTSNPN and CDR2 SVGIG (reference sequence).

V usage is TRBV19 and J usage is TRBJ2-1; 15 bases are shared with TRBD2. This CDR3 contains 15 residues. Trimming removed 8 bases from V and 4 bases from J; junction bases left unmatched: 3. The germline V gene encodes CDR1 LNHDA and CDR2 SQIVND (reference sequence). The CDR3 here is CASRTSGRGYNEQFF. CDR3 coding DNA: TGTGCCAGTCGGACTAGCGGGAGGGGTTACAATGAGCAGTTCTTC.

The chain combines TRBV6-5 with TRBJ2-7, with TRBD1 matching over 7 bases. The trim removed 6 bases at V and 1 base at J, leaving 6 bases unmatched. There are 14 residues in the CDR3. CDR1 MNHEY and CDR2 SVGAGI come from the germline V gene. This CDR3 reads CASSDPGQSYEQYF. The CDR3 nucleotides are TGTGCCAGCAGCGATCCGGGACAGTCCTACGAGCAGTACTTC.

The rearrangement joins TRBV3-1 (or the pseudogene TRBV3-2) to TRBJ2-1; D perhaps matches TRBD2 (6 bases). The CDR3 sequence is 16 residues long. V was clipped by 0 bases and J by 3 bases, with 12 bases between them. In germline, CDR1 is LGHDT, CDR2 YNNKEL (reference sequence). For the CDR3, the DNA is TGTGCCAGCAGCCAAGATGACCGGGGGAGCTACAATGAGCAGTTCTTC. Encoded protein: CASSQDDRGSYNEQFF.

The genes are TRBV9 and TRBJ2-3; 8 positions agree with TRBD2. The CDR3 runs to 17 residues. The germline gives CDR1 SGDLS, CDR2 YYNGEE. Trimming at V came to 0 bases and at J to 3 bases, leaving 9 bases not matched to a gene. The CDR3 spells CASSVVGAGDRTDTQYF. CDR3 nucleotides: TGTGCCAGCAGCGTAGTAGGAGCGGGGGATCGAACAGATACGCAGTATTTT.

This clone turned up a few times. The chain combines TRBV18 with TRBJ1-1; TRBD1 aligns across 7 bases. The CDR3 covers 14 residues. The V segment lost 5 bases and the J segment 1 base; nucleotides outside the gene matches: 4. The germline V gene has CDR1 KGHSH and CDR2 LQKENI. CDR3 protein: CASSSQGGNTEAFF. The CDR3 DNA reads TGTGCCAGCTCATCGCAGGGGGGGAACACTGAAGCTTTCTTT.

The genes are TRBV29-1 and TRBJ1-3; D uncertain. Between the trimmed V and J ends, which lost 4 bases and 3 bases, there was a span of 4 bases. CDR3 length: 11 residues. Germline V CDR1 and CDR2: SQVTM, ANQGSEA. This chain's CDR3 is CSVVSGNTIYF. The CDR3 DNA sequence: TGCAGCGTTGTTAGTGGAAACACCATATATTTT.

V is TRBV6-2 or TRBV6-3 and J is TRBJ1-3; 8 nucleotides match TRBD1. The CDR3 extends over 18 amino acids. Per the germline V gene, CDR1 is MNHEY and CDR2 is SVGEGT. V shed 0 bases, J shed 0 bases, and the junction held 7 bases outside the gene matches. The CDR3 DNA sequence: TGTGCCAGCAGTTACTCGACGCAGGGGGCAGTCTCTGGAAACACCATATATTTT. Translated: CASSYSTQGAVSGNTIYF.

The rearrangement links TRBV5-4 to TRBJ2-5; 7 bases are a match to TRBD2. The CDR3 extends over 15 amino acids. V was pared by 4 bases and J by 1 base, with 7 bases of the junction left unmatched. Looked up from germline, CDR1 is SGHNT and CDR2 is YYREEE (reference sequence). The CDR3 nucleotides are TGTGCCAGCAGCAGCGGGACTATGGGCCAAGAGACCCAGTACTTC. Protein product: CASSSGTMGQETQYF. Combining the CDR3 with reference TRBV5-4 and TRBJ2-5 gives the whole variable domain ETGVTQSPTHLIKTRGQQVTLRCSSQSGHNTVSWYQQALGQGPQFIFQYYREEENGRGNFPPRFSGLQFPNYSSELNVNALELDDSALYLCASSSGTMGQETQYFGPGTRLLVL.

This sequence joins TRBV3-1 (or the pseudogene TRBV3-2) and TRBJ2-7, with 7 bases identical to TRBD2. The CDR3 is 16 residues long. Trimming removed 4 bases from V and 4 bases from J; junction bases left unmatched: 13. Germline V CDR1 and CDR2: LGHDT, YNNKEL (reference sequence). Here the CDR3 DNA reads TGTGCCAGCAGCCGAAGAAGCGGGGTCTCTCCTTACGAGCAGTACTTC. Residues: CASSRRSGVSPYEQYF.

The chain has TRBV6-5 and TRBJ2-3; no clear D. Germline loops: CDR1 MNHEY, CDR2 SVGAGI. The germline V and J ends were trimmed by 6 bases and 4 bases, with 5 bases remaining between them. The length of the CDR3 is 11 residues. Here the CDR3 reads CASRQADTQYF. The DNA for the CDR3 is TGTGCCAGCAGGCAGGCAGATACGCAGTATTTT.

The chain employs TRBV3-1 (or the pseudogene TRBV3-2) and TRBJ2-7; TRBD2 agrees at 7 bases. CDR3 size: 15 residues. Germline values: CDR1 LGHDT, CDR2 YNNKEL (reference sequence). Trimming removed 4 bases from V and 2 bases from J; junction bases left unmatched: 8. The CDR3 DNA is TGTGCCAGCAGCCCGTCGACTAGCAGAGCCTACGAGCAGTACTTC. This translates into CASSPSTSRAYEQYF.

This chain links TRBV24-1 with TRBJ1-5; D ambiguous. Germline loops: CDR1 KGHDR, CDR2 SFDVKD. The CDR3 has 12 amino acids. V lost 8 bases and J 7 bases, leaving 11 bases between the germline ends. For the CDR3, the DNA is TGTGCCACCACCTCGCCACTCCAGCCCCAGCATTTT. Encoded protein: CATTSPLQPQHF.

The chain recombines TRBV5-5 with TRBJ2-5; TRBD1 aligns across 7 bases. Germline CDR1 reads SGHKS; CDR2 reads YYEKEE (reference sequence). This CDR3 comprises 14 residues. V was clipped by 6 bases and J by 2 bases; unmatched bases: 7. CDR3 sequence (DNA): TGTGCCAGCAACCACCCGGGACAGCAAGAGACCCAGTACTTC. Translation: CASNHPGQQETQYF.

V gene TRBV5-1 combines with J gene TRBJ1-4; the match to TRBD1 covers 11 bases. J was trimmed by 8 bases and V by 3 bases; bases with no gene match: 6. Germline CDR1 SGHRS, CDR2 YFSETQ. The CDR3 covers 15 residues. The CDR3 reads CASSSGGQGGEKLFF. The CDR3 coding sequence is TGCGCCAGCAGCTCTGGGGGACAGGGGGGCGAAAAACTGTTTTTT.

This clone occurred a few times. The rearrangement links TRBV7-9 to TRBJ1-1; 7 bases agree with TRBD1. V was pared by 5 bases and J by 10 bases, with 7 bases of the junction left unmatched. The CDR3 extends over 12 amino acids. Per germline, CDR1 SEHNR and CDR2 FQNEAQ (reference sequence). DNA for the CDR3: TGTGCCAGCAGCGCTGATAGACAGGGAGCTTTCTTT. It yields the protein CASSADRQGAFF.

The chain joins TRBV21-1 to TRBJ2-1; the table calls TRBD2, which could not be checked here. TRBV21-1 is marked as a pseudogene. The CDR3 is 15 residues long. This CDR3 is CASSKAGTSVDEQFF. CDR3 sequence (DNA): TGTGCCAGCAGCAAAGCCGGGACTAGTGTCGATGAGCAGTTCTTC.